These 14 T cell receptor beta chains came from one sample sequenced in a study of cytomegalovirus exposure and HLA in healthy donors. Sequencing used immunoSEQ multiplex PCR; TCRdb keeps in-frame clones, though not all of them. The sample has 250,000 to 400,000 clones; about 90% are singletons. Sequenced: PBMCs. These receptors were taken from a woman aged 25 to 39 in good health and CMV-seropositive.

V is TRBV9 and J is TRBJ2-7, with TRBD1 matching over 10 bases. The CDR3 runs 14 residues. V was pared by 3 bases and J by 4 bases, with 4 bases of the junction left unmatched. Per the germline V gene, CDR1 is SGDLS and CDR2 is YYNGEE. The chain's CDR3 is CASSGGDRGYEQYF. The CDR3 region has the DNA TGTGCCAGCAGCGGGGGGGACAGGGGTTACGAGCAGTACTTC.

V gene TRBV5-1 combines with J gene TRBJ1-5, with a tentative D call TRBD1 (6 bases). The CDR3 is 15 amino acids. Germline CDR1 and CDR2: SGHRS and YFSETQ. Trimming left V 2 bases short and J 1 base short, with 10 bases between. Written as DNA, the CDR3 is TGCGCCAGCAGCTTACTGACAGGAAGCAATCAGCCCCAGCATTTT. It is translated as CASSLLTGSNQPQHF.

V usage is TRBV30 and J usage is TRBJ2-1; 9 bases are a match to TRBD1. The length of the CDR3 is 15 residues. Per germline, CDR1 GTSNPN and CDR2 SVGIG (reference sequence). The V gene end was trimmed by 3 bases and the J gene end by 8 bases; junction bases not matched to a gene: 11. CDR3 nucleotide sequence: TGTGCCTGGAGCTGGGACAGGGTAAAGTACGATGAGCAGTTCTTC. Its protein is CAWSWDRVKYDEQFF.

CDR3 region: CASSRHWGGEQYF. CDR3 DNA: TGTGCCAGCAGCCGTCACTGGGGGGGCGAGCAGTACTTC. The chain uses TRBV11-3 and TRBJ2-7; 7 bases map to TRBD2. CDR3 length: 13 residues. Germline CDR1 and CDR2: SGHNT and YENEEA. With 5 bases clipped from V and 6 bases from J, the junction kept 7 bases outside the gene matches. Full variable domain (outside the CDR3, taken from reference TRBV11-3 and TRBJ2-7): EAGVVQSPRYKIIEKKQPVAFWCNPISGHNTLYWYLQNLGQGPELLIRYENEEAVDDSQLPKDRFSAERLKGVDSTLKIQPAELGDSAVYLCASSRHWGGEQYFGPGTRLTVT.

As concerns this clone: Other DNA sequences within the sample encode an identical CDR3. The chain couples TRBV9 to TRBJ2-5, with D possibly being TRBD1 or TRBD2 (6 bases each). Trimming stripped 0 bases from V and 5 bases from J, with 11 bases between. The germline CDR1 and CDR2 sequences are SGDLS and YYNGEE. The CDR3 has 14 residues. The CDR3 region has the DNA TGTGCCAGCAGCGTAGAGGGGGGAGGTGAGACCCAGTACTTC. Residues: CASSVEGGGETQYF.

As for this clone: Other DNA sequences in this sample translate to the same CDR3. The chain joins TRBV9 to TRBJ2-7; no clear D. Deletions cut 0 bases from V and 0 bases from J, with 7 bases between. The germline gives CDR1 SGDLS, CDR2 YYNGEE. The CDR3 contains 14 residues. The DNA of the CDR3 is TGTGCCAGCAGCGTAGGTCGGATCTCCTACGAGCAGTACTTC. Translation gives CASSVGRISYEQYF.

The V and J genes are TRBV7-7 and TRBJ2-1; tentatively, D is TRBD1 (5 bases). The CDR3 consists of 17 residues. V was pared by 2 bases and J by 2 bases, with 16 bases between. Germline lookup yields CDR1 SSHAT and CDR2 FNYEAQ (reference sequence). The CDR3 DNA is TGTGCCAGCAGCTTAAGTCCGCAGGGTGGTGCCTACAATGAGCAGTTCTTC. Protein product: CASSLSPQGGAYNEQFF.

The genes are TRBV5-1 and TRBJ2-2, with TRBD1 matching over 7 bases. The CDR3 has 15 residues. CDR1 is SGHRS and CDR2 is YFSETQ in the germline V gene. Trimming at V came to 1 base and at J to 4 bases, leaving 4 bases not matched to a gene. The CDR3 here is CASSLTGVSTGELFF. The CDR3 coding sequence is TGCGCCAGCAGCTTGACAGGGGTGAGCACCGGGGAGCTGTTTTTT.

The rearrangement uses TRBV7-9 and TRBJ1-1; 9 bases are a match to TRBD1. V lost 5 bases, J lost 7 bases, and 5 bases stayed unmatched. CDR1 and CDR2 (germline): SEHNR, FQNEAQ (reference sequence). This CDR3 is 13 amino acids long. Here the CDR3 reads CASSPWTGDEAFF. The CDR3 region has the DNA TGTGCCAGCAGCCCGTGGACAGGGGATGAAGCTTTCTTT.

The gene calls are TRBV15 and TRBJ2-5, with D maybe TRBD2 (5 bases). The CDR3 contains 13 residues. Per the germline V gene, CDR1 is LNHNV and CDR2 is YYDKDF (reference sequence). Trimming stripped 0 bases from V and 10 bases from J, with 12 bases between. The CDR3 protein is CATSRELVSGQYF. The CDR3 region has the DNA TGTGCCACCAGCAGAGAGCTGGTGAGCGGCCAGTACTTC.

This clone appeared a few times. The V gene is TRBV7-9, the J gene TRBJ2-7; the D is unclear. Trimming left V 4 bases short and J 3 bases short, with 7 bases between. Per the germline V gene, CDR1 is SEHNR and CDR2 is FQNEAQ (reference sequence). The CDR3 covers 12 residues. As DNA, the CDR3 is TGTGCCAGCAGCTCAAATAGCTACGAGCAGTACTTC. This gives the protein CASSSNSYEQYF.

This clone was counted once. The V and J genes are TRBV4-1 and TRBJ1-1; D gene unclear. Germline V gene lookup returns CDR1 MGHRA and CDR2 YSYEKL. The V end lost 0 bases, the J end lost 4 bases, and 12 bases lay between the germline ends. The CDR3 spans 15 residues. CDR3 DNA: TGCGCCAGCAGCCAAGACCTGCGTCGGTCCACTGAAGCTTTCTTT. Translating it yields CASSQDLRRSTEAFF.

The genes are TRBV6-6 and TRBJ1-4, with 7 bases aligning to TRBD1. Unmatched junction bases numbered 5, after V lost 6 bases and J lost 7 bases. The V gene's germline CDR1 is MNHNY and CDR2 SVGAGI (reference sequence). This CDR3 has 13 residues. The CDR3 DNA is TGTGCCAGCAGGATGGGACAGTCTGAAAAACTGTTTTTT. This translates into CASRMGQSEKLFF.

The table lists this clone with a count of one. The identical CDR3 is also encoded by other nucleotide sequences in the sample. This chain uses TRBV18 with TRBJ1-2, with D perhaps matching TRBD1 (5 bases). This CDR3 comprises 13 residues. The germline V gene encodes CDR1 KGHSH and CDR2 LQKENI. V was cut by 3 bases and J by 2 bases, with 7 bases left in between. The CDR3 is CASSPGPNYGYTF. CDR3 nucleotide sequence: TGTGCCAGCTCACCGGGACCAAACTATGGCTACACCTTC.